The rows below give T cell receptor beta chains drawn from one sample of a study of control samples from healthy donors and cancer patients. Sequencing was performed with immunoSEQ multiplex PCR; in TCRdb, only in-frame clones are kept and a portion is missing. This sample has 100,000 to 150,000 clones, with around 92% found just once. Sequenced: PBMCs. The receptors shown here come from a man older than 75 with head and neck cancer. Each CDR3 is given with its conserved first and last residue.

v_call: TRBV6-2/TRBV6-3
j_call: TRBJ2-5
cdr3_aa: CASSYPPRSETQYF

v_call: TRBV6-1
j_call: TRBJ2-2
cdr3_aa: CASSEGAGWAQNTGELFF

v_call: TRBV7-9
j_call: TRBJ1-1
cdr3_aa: CASSKQGGTEAFF

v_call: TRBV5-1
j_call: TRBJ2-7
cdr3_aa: CASSQPDRGLYEQYF

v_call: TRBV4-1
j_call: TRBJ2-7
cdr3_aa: CASSQGTYYSYEQYF

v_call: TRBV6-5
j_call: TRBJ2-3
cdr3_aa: CASSRTVSTDTQYF

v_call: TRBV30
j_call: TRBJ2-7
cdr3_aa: CAWNRDRSYEQYF

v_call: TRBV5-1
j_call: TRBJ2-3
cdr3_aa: CASSFGQTTSTDTQYF

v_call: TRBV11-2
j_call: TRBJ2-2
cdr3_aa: CASSQGRDIINYNTGELFF

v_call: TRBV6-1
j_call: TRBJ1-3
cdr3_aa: CASSARSRLAARRPGNTIYF

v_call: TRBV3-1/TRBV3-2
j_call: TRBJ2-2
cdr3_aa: CASSQQVLGELFF

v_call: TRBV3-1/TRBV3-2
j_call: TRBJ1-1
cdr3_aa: CASSQYQSEAFF

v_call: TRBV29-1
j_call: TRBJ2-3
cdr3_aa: CSAYGRHSTDTQYF

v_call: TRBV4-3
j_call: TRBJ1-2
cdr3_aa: CASSQEADGRYGYTF

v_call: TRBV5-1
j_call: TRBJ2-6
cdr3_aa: CASSFDRAGANVLTF

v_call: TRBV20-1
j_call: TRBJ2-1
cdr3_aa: CSALGQVEQFF

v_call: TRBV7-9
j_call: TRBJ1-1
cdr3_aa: CASKLGQGSNEAFF

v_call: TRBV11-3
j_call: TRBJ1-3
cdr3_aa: CASSLDSGSPSGNTIYF

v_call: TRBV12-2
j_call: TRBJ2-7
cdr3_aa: CASRPVSGAAGSYEQYF

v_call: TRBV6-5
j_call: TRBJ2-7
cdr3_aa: CASSPDGGAGYEQYF

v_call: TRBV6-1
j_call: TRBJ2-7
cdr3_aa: CASSEARTSGHYEQYF

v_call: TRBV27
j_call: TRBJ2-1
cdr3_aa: CASSPLSRSYNEQFF

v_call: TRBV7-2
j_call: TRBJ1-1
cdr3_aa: CASSLYAGRDEAFF

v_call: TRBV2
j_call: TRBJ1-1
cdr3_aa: CASSGEGSTEAFF

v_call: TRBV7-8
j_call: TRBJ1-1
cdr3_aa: CASSLVPPPVNTEAFF

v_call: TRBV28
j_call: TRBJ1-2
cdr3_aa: CASTPTGTGIYGYTF

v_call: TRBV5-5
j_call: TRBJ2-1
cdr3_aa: CASSRQGPLGFF

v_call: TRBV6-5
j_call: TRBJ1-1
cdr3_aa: CATQVGGPNTEAFF

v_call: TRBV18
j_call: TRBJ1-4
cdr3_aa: CASSPLVNEKLFF

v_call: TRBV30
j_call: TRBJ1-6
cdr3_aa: CAWSVSRDSNSPLHF

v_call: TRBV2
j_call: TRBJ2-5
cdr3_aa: CASSLGETQYF

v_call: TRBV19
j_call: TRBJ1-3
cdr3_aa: CASSTPAGAGGNTIYF

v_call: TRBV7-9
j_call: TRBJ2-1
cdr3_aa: CASSLDTRWQFF

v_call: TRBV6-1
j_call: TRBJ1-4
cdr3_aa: CASSEARGINEKLFF

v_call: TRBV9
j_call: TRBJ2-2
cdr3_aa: CASSVVGSTGELFF

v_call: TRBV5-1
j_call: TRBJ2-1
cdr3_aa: CASSLGTDSYNEQFF

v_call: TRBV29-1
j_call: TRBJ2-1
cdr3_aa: CSVVRSGRDNEQFF

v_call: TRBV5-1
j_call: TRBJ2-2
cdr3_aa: CASSSTPADTGELFF

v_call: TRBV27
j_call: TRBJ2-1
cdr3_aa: CASRYAALRAGAIKEQFF

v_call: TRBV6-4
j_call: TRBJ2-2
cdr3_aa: CASSKGGANTGELFF

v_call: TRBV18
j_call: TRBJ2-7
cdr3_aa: CASSPGGGLPEQYF

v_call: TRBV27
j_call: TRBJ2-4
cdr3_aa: CASSSGETGGAKNIQYF

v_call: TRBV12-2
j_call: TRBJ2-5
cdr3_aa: CASRPSGTSGGSPQETQYF

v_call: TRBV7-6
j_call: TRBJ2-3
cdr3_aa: CASSFPAGASTDTQYF

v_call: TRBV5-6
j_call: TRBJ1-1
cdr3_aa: CASSSNPGQFEAFF

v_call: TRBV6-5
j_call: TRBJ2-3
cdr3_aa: CASGADTQYF

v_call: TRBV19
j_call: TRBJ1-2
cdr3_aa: CASSLPGRSYTF

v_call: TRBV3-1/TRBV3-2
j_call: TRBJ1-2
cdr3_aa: CASSSGGAMAGYTF

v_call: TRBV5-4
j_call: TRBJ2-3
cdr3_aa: CASSSSQTGFSTDTQYF

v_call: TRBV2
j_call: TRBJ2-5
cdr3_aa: CASSTGPVGGYQETQYF

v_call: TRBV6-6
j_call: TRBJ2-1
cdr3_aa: CASTLRLDEQFF

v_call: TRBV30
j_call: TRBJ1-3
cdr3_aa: CAWSLPTLAGNTIYF

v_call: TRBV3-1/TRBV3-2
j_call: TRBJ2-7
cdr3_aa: CASSPGWGAPSYEQYF

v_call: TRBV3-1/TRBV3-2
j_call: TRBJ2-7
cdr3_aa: CASSQGGRETYEQYF

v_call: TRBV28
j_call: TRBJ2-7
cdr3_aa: CASSLPSGLYEQYF

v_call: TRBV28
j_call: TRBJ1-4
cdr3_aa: CASSLSVGFYPPADEKLFF